This record covers a single T cell receptor (beta chain). Germline and junction disagree at one end, which may indicate a read error. The source of the sample is a study of T cell responses to AZD1222 COVID-19 vaccine. Here immunoSEQ multiplex PCR was the method, and the copy in TCRdb shows in-frame clones only, minus some. The table includes 80,000 to 90,000 clones, roughly nine tenths detected once. The CDR3 loop spans 18 amino acids. CDR1 SSHAT and CDR2 FNYEAQ come from the germline V gene (reference sequence). This clonotype was obtained from an adult in good health. Sequencing was performed on peripheral blood, taken on day 0 of AZD1222 vaccination. The chain uses TRBV7-7 and TRBJ1-6; D is undetermined. For the CDR3, the DNA is TGTGCTAGCAGCTTAATTCATGAGAGGGAACCCTATAATTCACCCCTCCACTTT. Amino acids: CASSLIHEREPYNSPLHF.